This TCR beta chain is drawn from a study of blood T cell repertoires in COVID-19. Using immunoSEQ multiplex PCR, the repertoire was profiled, and TCRdb retains in-frame clones only, with some absent. This table has roughly 230,000 clones, approximately 83% appearing once. Trimming removed 3 bases at V and 1 base at J, with 9 bases between. Looked up from germline, CDR1 is MNHNY and CDR2 is SVGAGI (reference sequence). This CDR3 region has 14 residues. The receptor was isolated from a middle-aged man with active or convalescent COVID-19. V is TRBV6-6 and J is TRBJ1-1, with D tentatively TRBD1 (5 bases). The sample taken for sequencing was peripheral blood. CDR3 sequence (DNA): TGTGCCAGCAGTTATACGACAGCGAACACTGAAGCTTTCTTT. Translating it yields CASSYTTANTEAFF.